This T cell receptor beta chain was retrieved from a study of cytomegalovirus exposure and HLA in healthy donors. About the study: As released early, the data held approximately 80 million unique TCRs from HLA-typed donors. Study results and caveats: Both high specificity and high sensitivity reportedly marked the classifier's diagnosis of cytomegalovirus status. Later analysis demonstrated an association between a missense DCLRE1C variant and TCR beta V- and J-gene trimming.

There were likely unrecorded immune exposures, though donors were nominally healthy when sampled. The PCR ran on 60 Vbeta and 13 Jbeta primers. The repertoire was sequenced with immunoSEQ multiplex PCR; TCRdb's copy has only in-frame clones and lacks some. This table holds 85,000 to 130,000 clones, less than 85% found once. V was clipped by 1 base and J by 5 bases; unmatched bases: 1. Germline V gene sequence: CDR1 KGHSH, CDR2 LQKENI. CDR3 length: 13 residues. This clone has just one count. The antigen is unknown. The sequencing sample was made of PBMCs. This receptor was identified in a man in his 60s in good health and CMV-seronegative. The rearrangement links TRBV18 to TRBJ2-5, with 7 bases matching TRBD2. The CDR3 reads CASSPQGGETQYF. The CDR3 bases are TGTGCCAGCTCACCACAGGGAGGGGAGACCCAGTACTTC.